This T cell receptor (beta chain) is from a study of PD-1 blockade in classical Hodgkin lymphoma. Each patient's relapse followed autologous stem cell transplantation, and brentuximab vedotin exposure varied. Best responses were complete response, partial response or progressive disease. This clone occurred a few times. Its antigen is unidentified. General study points: While CD8+ TCR diversity did not rise significantly by C4D1, CD4+ TCR diversity did.

CDR1 MDHEN and CDR2 SYDVKM come from the germline V gene. The CDR3 is 13 residues long. The V segment lost 6 bases and the J segment 4 bases; nucleotides outside the gene matches: 2. The data were produced by immunoSEQ multiplex PCR, yet TCRdb's version contains in-frame clones alone and is incomplete. The sample yields around 26,000 clones, 81% seen once. Sequences were derived from peripheral blood mononuclear cells (PBMCs), sampled before the second cycle of nivolumab. This clonotype was sampled from a human donor with classical Hodgkin lymphoma. This chain uses TRBV28 with TRBJ1-5, with 8 bases lining up with TRBD1. DNA for the CDR3: TGTGCCAGCAGCCGGGACAGGAATCAGCCCCAGCATTTT. It is translated as CASSRDRNQPQHF.